Shown below are 24 T cell receptor beta chains from a single sample sequenced in a study of T cell repertoires in cytomegalovirus infection. Their antigens are not known. TCRdb analysed the reads with MiXCR anew, one entry per CDR3 protein. This table holds some 900,000 distinct CDR3 sequences, 32% found once. The sample in question was cultured CD8+ T cells from PBMCs, obtained from culture after CMV antigen stimulation. These receptor sequences come from a human donor in good health (CMV status not recorded). Some clones in this sample may be carry-over from other donors' samples.

The rearrangement links TRBV28 to TRBJ2-1, with 13 bases identical to TRBD2. Looked up from germline, CDR1 is MDHEN and CDR2 is SYDVKM. Unmatched junction bases numbered 13, after V lost 7 bases and J lost 7 bases. This CDR3 has 17 amino acids. The CDR3 protein is CASTRGTSGEIGNEQFF. The DNA of the CDR3 is TGTGCCAGCACCCGGGGGACTAGCGGGGAAATTGGGAATGAGCAGTTCTTC.

The DNA for the CDR3 is TGTGCCAGCAGCATACTTCCGGGGTCTTACGAGCAGTACGTC. Protein product: CASSILPGSYEQYV. The chain links TRBV27 to TRBJ2-7; TRBD2 is a possible D gene (5 bases). The CDR3 spans 14 residues. Trimming removed 6 bases from V and 4 bases from J, with 16 bases in between. Germline-derived CDR1 and CDR2 are MNHEY and SMNVEV (reference sequence).

V is TRBV7-9 and J is TRBJ2-1; 8 bases line up with TRBD1. The CDR3 runs 16 residues. Germline CDR1 is SEHNR and CDR2 is FQNEAQ (reference sequence). V shed 4 bases, J shed 5 bases, and the junction held 10 bases outside the gene matches. CDR3 sequence: CASSSPRQGRDNEQFF. The CDR3 coding sequence is TGTGCCAGCAGCTCGCCCCGACAGGGGCGGGACAATGAGCAGTTCTTC.

The sample holds one count of this clonotype. This chain links TRBV6-2 or TRBV6-3 with TRBJ2-7, with 7 bases aligning to TRBD2. With V trimmed by 6 bases and J by 2 bases, 10 bases remained unmatched. CDR1 is MNHEY, CDR2 SVGEGT, per germline. The CDR3 is 15 residues long. In DNA form, the CDR3 reads TGTGCCAGCAGCCGGGACGGGGACTATGCCTACGAGCAGTACTTC. Translated, it gives CASSRDGDYAYEQYF.

This clonotype was counted ten times or more. J is TRBJ2-1 and V is TRBV7-8; weak D call: TRBD2 (5 bases). V gave up 2 bases and J gave up 3 bases, with 14 bases separating them. The CDR3 covers 16 residues. CDR1 and CDR2 (germline): SGHVS, FQNEAQ. The CDR3 region is CASSLRGSANYNEQFF. CDR3 DNA: TGTGCCAGCAGCTTACGCGGGTCGGCTAACTACAATGAGCAGTTCTTC.

In its sample, this clonotype was seen many times. This chain uses TRBV7-6 with TRBJ1-1; D is ambiguous. The CDR3 is 13 amino acids. Trimming left V 5 bases short and J 4 bases short, with 11 bases between. Per the germline V gene, CDR1 is SGHVS and CDR2 is FNYEAQ. The CDR3 spells CASSAEKGTEAFF. The CDR3 coding sequence is TGTGCCAGCAGCGCAGAGAAGGGCACTGAAGCTTTCTTT.

The chain carries TRBV6-6 and TRBJ2-7, with a tentative D call TRBD1 (6 bases). The V and J ends lost 2 bases and 3 bases respectively, with 14 bases between them. This CDR3 spans 15 amino acids. Germline V CDR1 and CDR2: MNHNY, SVGAGI (reference sequence). CDR3: CASSYDWGPVYEQYF. The CDR3 bases are TGTGCCAGCAGTTACGATTGGGGGCCCGTCTACGAGCAGTACTTC.

The V gene is TRBV7-8, the J gene TRBJ2-3; no firm D call. Trimming removed 1 base at V and 4 bases at J, with 6 bases between. Germline CDR1 is SGHVS and CDR2 is FQNEAQ. The CDR3 is 13 residues long. In nucleotides, the CDR3 is TGTGCCAGCAGCTTAGAGCCGTCAGATACGCAGTATTTT. It encodes CASSLEPSDTQYF.

CDR3 sequence: CASSPGGAWTGELFF. The CDR3 nucleotides are TGTGCCAGCAGCCCAGGCGGGGCCTGGACCGGGGAGCTGTTTTTT. This sequence joins TRBV5-4 and TRBJ2-2, with D possibly matching TRBD2 (6 bases). CDR3 size: 15 residues. The ends were cut back, 4 bases at V and 5 bases at J, with 15 bases in the middle. CDR1 SGHNT and CDR2 YYREEE come from the germline V gene (reference sequence).

This chain connects TRBV12-3 or TRBV12-4 to TRBJ2-7, with TRBD2 identical over 8 bases. The CDR3 has 17 amino acids. Trimming at V came to 3 bases and at J to 0 bases, leaving 10 bases not matched to a gene. The CDR3 DNA reads TGTGCCAGCAGTTTCGGGGGGGGACTCCCTAGCTCCTACGAGCAGTACTTC. Translated, it gives CASSFGGGLPSSYEQYF.

A remark on this clonotype: This clone may be a read error of a much larger clone one base away. V usage is TRBV12-5 and J usage is TRBJ1-2; TRBD1 matches at 7 bases. Germline-derived CDR1 and CDR2 are LGHNT and FRNRAP. The CDR3 totals 13 residues. V was clipped by 0 bases and J by 10 bases; unmatched bases: 5. The CDR3 nucleotides read TGTGCTAGTGGTTTGGTCGATGACAGGGCCTACACCTTC. Residues: CASGLVDDRAYTF.

The chain employs TRBV19 and TRBJ1-2; D may be TRBD1 (6 bases). Germline V lookup: CDR1 LNHDA, CDR2 SQIVND (reference sequence). Trimming pared 6 bases from V and 8 bases from J, leaving 22 bases between. This CDR3 contains 15 residues. CDR3 residues: CASRPRDNVGRGYTF. The CDR3 DNA reads TGTGCCAGTAGGCCCCGGGACAACGTTGGACGGGGCTACACCTTC.

The chain employs TRBV29-1 and TRBJ2-2; weak D call: TRBD2 (6 bases). V was cut by 3 bases and J by 1 base, with 9 bases left in between. The CDR3 runs to 14 residues. Germline lookup yields CDR1 SQVTM and CDR2 ANQGSEA. CDR3 region: CSVDGGENTGELFF. In nucleotides, the CDR3 is TGCAGCGTTGATGGCGGGGAGAACACCGGGGAGCTGTTTTTT.

Only a few counts were recorded for this clonotype. The V call is TRBV6-2 or TRBV6-3, the J call TRBJ1-4, with 7 bases identical to TRBD1. Trimming at V came to 2 bases and at J to 7 bases, leaving 7 bases not matched to a gene. The CDR3 has 15 amino acids. Germline lookup yields CDR1 MNHEY and CDR2 SVGEGT. CDR3 residues: CASSYPRGRGEKLFF. Here the CDR3 DNA reads TGTGCCAGCAGTTACCCGAGGGGGCGCGGTGAAAAACTGTTTTTT.

The rearrangement links TRBV5-1 to TRBJ2-7; possibly TRBD1 or TRBD2 for D (5 bases each). Germline V gives CDR1 SGHRS, CDR2 YFSETQ. The length of the CDR3 is 15 residues. Deletions cut 3 bases from V and 2 bases from J, with 15 bases between. CDR3: CASSWTGAPAYEQYF. For the CDR3, the DNA is TGCGCCAGCAGCTGGACCGGGGCCCCGGCCTACGAGCAGTACTTC.

The V gene is TRBV11-2, the J gene TRBJ1-2; the D is unclear. V gave up 7 bases and J gave up 7 bases, with 13 bases separating them. The germline V gene has CDR1 SGHAT and CDR2 FQNNGV. This CDR3 is 12 amino acids long. CDR3 region: CASNSQVFGYTF. DNA of the CDR3: TGTGCCAGCAACTCTCAGGTCTTTGGCTACACCTTC.

This chain uses TRBV20-1 with TRBJ2-1; weak D call: TRBD1 (5 bases). Looked up from germline, CDR1 is DFQATT and CDR2 is SNEGSKA (reference sequence). With 2 bases removed from V and 7 bases from J, the gap between germline ends came to 12 bases. The CDR3 spans 13 residues. CDR3 nucleotides: TGCAGTGCTAGAAATTTCGCAGGGAATGAGCAGTTCTTC. Amino acids: CSARNFAGNEQFF.

This chain joins TRBV27 and TRBJ1-1; perhaps TRBD1 as D (5 bases). This CDR3 comprises 15 residues. CDR1 and CDR2 (germline): MNHEY, SMNVEV (reference sequence). The ends were cut back, 4 bases at V and 3 bases at J, with 15 bases in the middle. Written as DNA, the CDR3 is TGTGCCAGCAGTTCAACAGGAGTCCCATACACTGAAGCTTTCTTT. Translation gives CASSSTGVPYTEAFF.

The V gene is TRBV24-1, the J gene TRBJ1-1; possibly TRBD1 for D (5 bases). The V gene lost 8 bases and the J gene lost 4 bases, with 13 bases spanning the gap. Looked up from germline, CDR1 is KGHDR and CDR2 is SFDVKD. The CDR3 totals 13 residues. CDR3 sequence reads: CATKGAGGTEAFF. For the CDR3, the DNA is TGTGCCACCAAAGGGGCTGGGGGCACTGAAGCTTTCTTT.

The chain uses TRBV5-6 and TRBJ2-7, with 9 bases lining up with TRBD1. This CDR3 has 15 residues. Germline lookup yields CDR1 SGHDT and CDR2 YYEEEE. V was pared by 4 bases and J by 3 bases, with 8 bases of the junction left unmatched. In nucleotides, the CDR3 is TGTGCCAGCAGCCAGGGACAGGGTTTAGTCTACGAGCAGTACTTC. Translating gives CASSQGQGLVYEQYF.

The V gene is TRBV14, the J gene TRBJ2-3; 7 nucleotides match TRBD2. Germline V gives CDR1 SGHDN, CDR2 FVKESK. Trimming cost V 0 bases and J 9 bases; bases outside gene matches: 6. The CDR3 spans 14 residues. The DNA of the CDR3 is TGTGCCAGCAGCCAAGATTCTGGACTAGACACGCAGTATTTT. Encoded protein: CASSQDSGLDTQYF.

V is TRBV2 and J is TRBJ1-1, with 7 positions matching TRBD1. The V segment lost 1 base and the J segment 1 base; nucleotides outside the gene matches: 3. Germline V gene data show CDR1 as SNHLY and CDR2 as FYNNEI. CDR3 length equals 15 residues. The CDR3 loop reads CASSEEGAKNTEAFF. The CDR3 bases are TGTGCCAGCAGTGAAGAGGGGGCGAAGAACACTGAAGCTTTCTTT.

This clonotype was observed a handful of times. The chain recombines TRBV12-3 or TRBV12-4 with TRBJ2-5, with 7 bases lining up with TRBD2. There are 16 residues in the CDR3. The trim removed 4 bases at V and 1 base at J, leaving 9 bases unmatched. This CDR3 is CASSSIARGVQETQYF. The CDR3 DNA sequence: TGTGCCAGCAGTTCTATCGCTCGGGGGGTCCAAGAGACCCAGTACTTC.

This clonotype was picked up a small number of times. The V call is TRBV7-9, the J call TRBJ1-5, with TRBD1 matching over 10 bases. The CDR3 is 15 amino acids. V dropped 6 bases and J dropped 9; count of bases not matched to a gene: 11. Germline CDR1 and CDR2: SEHNR and FQNEAQ (reference sequence). The CDR3 nucleotides read TGTGCCAGCAGTCCAACCGGGACAGGGGTTACGCCCCAGCATTTT. Protein product: CASSPTGTGVTPQHF.